This T cell receptor (beta chain) was captured in a study of blood T cells in healthy people across ages. General study points: Fewer expanded clones and more diversity marked long-lived versus aged donors. Diversity of TCR beta correlated strongly with naive T cell percentage.

Combining a sample-barcoded 5' primer with a J-beta primer mix, a second PCR ran for about 6 to 12 cycles. No fewer than 2.5 million CDR3-containing paired-end reads came from each sample. In TCRdb, the 5' RACE reads were re-called with MiXCR into one record per CDR3 protein. The repertoire holds about 1.4 million distinct CDR3 sequences, with almost 60% as singletons. For every donor, a draw yielded about 9.7 milliliters of peripheral blood. A remark on this clonotype: Its antigen is not known.

The TCR originated in a man between 18 and 29 years old in good health. The sequenced sample was blood.

This CDR3 is CASSLVSPAKGYQFF. DNA for the CDR3: TGTGCCAGCAGTTTAGTAAGCCCGGCCAAAGGTTATCAGTTCTTC. The rearrangement uses TRBV28 and TRBJ2-1; D is ambiguous. There are 15 residues in the CDR3. Per the germline V gene, CDR1 is MDHEN and CDR2 is SYDVKM. V lost 2 bases and J 13 bases, leaving 21 bases between the germline ends.